These T cell receptor beta chains were read from a single sample in a study of long-term antiretroviral therapy in people with HIV. Only in-frame clones appear in the TCRdb table, and some are missing; sequencing was by immunoSEQ multiplex PCR. This sample has some 40,000 clones, with about 94% found just once. The sample here was unsorted PBMCs, taken about 9.1 years after starting antiretroviral therapy. The receptors shown here come from a man aged 25 to 45 with HIV. Each CDR3 is given with its conserved first and last residue. Each record gives: CDR3 protein, CDR3 DNA, J gene, V gene, clone size, D gene. A D gene is named only where the DNA matches it firmly. Only some rows state a clone size, as once, few, many or a class for expanded clones.

CDR3aa: CASSPGETQYF
CDR3nt: TGTGCCAGCAGCCCGGGAGAGACCCAGTACTTC
j_gene: TRBJ2-5
v_gene: TRBV7-6
abundance: -
d_gene: -

CDR3aa: CASRTSRLTRDYEQYF
CDR3nt: TGTGCCAGCAGGACATCCCGGCTCACCCGGGACTACGAGCAGTACTTC
j_gene: TRBJ2-7
v_gene: TRBV27
abundance: -
d_gene: -

CDR3aa: CASSPEGQPKGAFF
CDR3nt: TGTGCCAGCTCACCAGAGGGACAGCCGAAGGGGGCTTTCTTT
j_gene: TRBJ1-1
v_gene: TRBV18
abundance: -
d_gene: TRBD1

CDR3aa: CASSQIPDTQYF
CDR3nt: TGCGCCAGCAGCCAAATCCCAGATACGCAGTATTTT
j_gene: TRBJ2-3
v_gene: TRBV4-1
abundance: -
d_gene: -

CDR3aa: CASLGKDRVGNQPQHF
CDR3nt: TGTGCCAGTCTCGGAAAAGACAGGGTCGGTAATCAGCCCCAGCATTTT
j_gene: TRBJ1-5
v_gene: TRBV28
abundance: -
d_gene: TRBD1

CDR3aa: CASSLLGGNTGELFF
CDR3nt: TGTGCCAGCAGCCTGCTTGGCGGAAACACCGGGGAGCTGTTTTTT
j_gene: TRBJ2-2
v_gene: TRBV7-3
abundance: -
d_gene: -

CDR3aa: CASSLVGVRTGELFF
CDR3nt: TGTGCCAGCAGTTTAGTAGGGGTTAGAACCGGGGAGCTGTTTTTT
j_gene: TRBJ2-2
v_gene: TRBV27
abundance: -
d_gene: -

CDR3aa: CASSQDGRGARSHNEKLFF
CDR3nt: TGCGCCAGCAGCCAAGATGGAAGAGGGGCCCGTTCCCATAATGAAAAACTGTTTTTT
j_gene: TRBJ1-4
v_gene: TRBV4-1
abundance: -
d_gene: -

CDR3aa: CASSLRGALTEINQPQHF
CDR3nt: TGTGCTAGCAGCTTAAGAGGGGCACTGACGGAAATCAATCAGCCCCAGCATTTT
j_gene: TRBJ1-5
v_gene: TRBV7-7
abundance: -
d_gene: -

CDR3aa: CASSIRQRETQYF
CDR3nt: TGTGCCAGTAGTATAAGACAGAGGGAGACCCAGTACTTC
j_gene: TRBJ2-5
v_gene: TRBV19
abundance: -
d_gene: -

CDR3aa: CASSSVGGPETQYF
CDR3nt: TGTGCCAGCAGCTCGGTGGGGGGTCCAGAGACCCAGTACTTC
j_gene: TRBJ2-5
v_gene: TRBV7-6
abundance: few
d_gene: -

CDR3aa: CASSHNEAGVETQYF
CDR3nt: TGTGCCAGCAGCCATAATGAAGCGGGGGTAGAGACCCAGTACTTC
j_gene: TRBJ2-5
v_gene: TRBV5-5
abundance: -
d_gene: TRBD2

CDR3aa: CASSEGGGAEAFF
CDR3nt: TGTGCCAGCAGTGAAGGAGGGGGGGCTGAAGCTTTCTTT
j_gene: TRBJ1-1
v_gene: TRBV6-1
abundance: -
d_gene: -

CDR3aa: CASSSSLYNEQFF
CDR3nt: TGTGCCAGCAGCTCCTCGCTATACAATGAGCAGTTCTTC
j_gene: TRBJ2-1
v_gene: TRBV7-6
abundance: once
d_gene: -

CDR3aa: CASSQDGRDWSSYNEQFF
CDR3nt: TGTGCCAGCAGCCAAGACGGCAGGGACTGGAGTTCCTACAATGAGCAGTTCTTC
j_gene: TRBJ2-1
v_gene: TRBV4-2
abundance: -
d_gene: -

CDR3aa: CASSPRTGGNYGYTF
CDR3nt: TGTGCCAGCAGCCCCAGGACAGGGGGCAACTATGGCTACACCTTC
j_gene: TRBJ1-2
v_gene: TRBV7-8
abundance: -
d_gene: TRBD1

CDR3aa: CASSEDRHNQPQHF
CDR3nt: TGTGCCAGCAGTGAAGACAGACACAATCAGCCCCAGCATTTT
j_gene: TRBJ1-5
v_gene: TRBV6-1
abundance: -
d_gene: -

CDR3aa: CASRGYTGELFF
CDR3nt: TGTGCCAGTCGGGGGTACACCGGGGAGCTGTTTTTT
j_gene: TRBJ2-2
v_gene: TRBV19
abundance: -
d_gene: -

CDR3aa: CASSPRGGFDNSPLHF
CDR3nt: TGTGCCAGCTCACCACGGGGGGGATTTGATAATTCACCCCTCCACTTT
j_gene: TRBJ1-6
v_gene: TRBV18
abundance: -
d_gene: -

CDR3aa: CASSVDAGIYNEQFF
CDR3nt: TGTGCCAGCAGCGTAGACGCCGGGATATACAATGAGCAGTTCTTC
j_gene: TRBJ2-1
v_gene: TRBV9
abundance: -
d_gene: -

CDR3aa: CASSLTGDITEAFF
CDR3nt: TGCGCCAGCAGCTTAACAGGGGACATCACTGAAGCTTTCTTT
j_gene: TRBJ1-1
v_gene: TRBV5-1
abundance: -
d_gene: TRBD1

CDR3aa: CASKSTGVGNTIYF
CDR3nt: TGTGCCAGCAAATCGACAGGGGTGGGAAACACCATATATTTT
j_gene: TRBJ1-3
v_gene: TRBV7-2
abundance: -
d_gene: TRBD1

CDR3aa: CATSREPSGVSLAKNIQYF
CDR3nt: TGTGCCACCAGCAGAGAACCCTCAGGGGTCAGTCTAGCCAAAAACATTCAGTACTTC
j_gene: TRBJ2-4
v_gene: TRBV15
abundance: once
d_gene: -

CDR3aa: CASSYSNAGNSPLHF
CDR3nt: TGTGCCAGCAGTTACTCAAACGCGGGAAATTCACCCCTCCACTTT
j_gene: TRBJ1-6
v_gene: TRBV6-5
abundance: -
d_gene: -

CDR3aa: CASSQAKGGNTEAFF
CDR3nt: TGCGCCAGCAGCCAAGCAAAGGGTGGGAACACTGAAGCTTTCTTT
j_gene: TRBJ1-1
v_gene: TRBV4-1
abundance: -
d_gene: -

CDR3aa: CASSTQTGAETQYF
CDR3nt: TGTGCCAGCAGCACCCAGACAGGGGCAGAGACCCAGTACTTC
j_gene: TRBJ2-5
v_gene: TRBV9
abundance: once
d_gene: TRBD1

CDR3aa: CASSLGTQGGYTF
CDR3nt: TGCGCCAGCAGCTTAGGGACCCAGGGAGGCTACACCTTC
j_gene: TRBJ1-2
v_gene: TRBV5-1
abundance: -
d_gene: -

CDR3aa: CASSLALAGLGTDTQYF
CDR3nt: TGCGCCAGCAGCTTGGCGCTAGCGGGCCTTGGGACAGATACGCAGTATTTT
j_gene: TRBJ2-3
v_gene: TRBV5-1
abundance: once
d_gene: TRBD2